The rows below give T cell receptor beta chains drawn from one sample of a study of CD8 T cells in ankylosing spondylitis. TCRdb reprocessed the 5' RACE reads with MiXCR, giving one entry per CDR3 protein. This sample has roughly 180,000 distinct CDR3 sequences; roughly 13% occur once, and the top ten carry roughly 9.6%. Sequenced sample: blood, either unsorted or a sorted T cell fraction (not recorded which). The receptor source for this set is a female donor with ankylosing spondylitis or in good health (not recorded which). Each CDR3 is given with its conserved first and last residue. A D gene is named only where the DNA matches it firmly. Not all rows give a size; the values are once, few, many and, for expanded clones, a class.

v_call: TRBV3-1
j_call: TRBJ1-2
d_call: NA
clone_size: few
cdr3_aa: CASSHQTGLNYGYTF
cdr3_nt: TGTGCCAGCAGCCACCAAACAGGGTTAAACTATGGCTACACCTTC

v_call: TRBV18
j_call: TRBJ2-3
d_call: TRBD2
clone_size: NA
cdr3_aa: CASSPLAGGPGDTQYF
cdr3_nt: TGTGCCAGCTCACCATTAGCGGGAGGGCCCGGAGATACGCAGTATTTT

v_call: TRBV24-1
j_call: TRBJ2-3
d_call: TRBD2
clone_size: NA
cdr3_aa: CATSDNNLLLAGAQDTQYF
cdr3_nt: TGTGCCACCAGTGATAACAATCTCTTACTAGCGGGAGCACAAGATACGCAGTATTTT

v_call: TRBV20-1
j_call: TRBJ2-1
d_call: NA
clone_size: NA
cdr3_aa: CSARDRTGEKVAYNEQFF
cdr3_nt: TGCAGTGCTAGAGATCGAACCGGCGAGAAGGTCGCCTACAATGAGCAGTTCTTC

v_call: TRBV19
j_call: TRBJ2-3
d_call: NA
clone_size: NA
cdr3_aa: CASGRGLTDTQYF
cdr3_nt: TGTGCCAGTGGGCGAGGCCTCACAGATACGCAGTATTTT

v_call: TRBV20-1
j_call: TRBJ1-1
d_call: NA
clone_size: few
cdr3_aa: CSARREEAFF
cdr3_nt: TGCAGTGCTAGAAGGGAAGAGGCTTTCTTT

v_call: TRBV7-2
j_call: TRBJ2-1
d_call: NA
clone_size: many
cdr3_aa: CASSHFPPLYNEQFF
cdr3_nt: TGTGCCAGCAGCCATTTTCCCCCCCTCTACAATGAGCAGTTCTTC

v_call: TRBV20-1
j_call: TRBJ2-2
d_call: NA
clone_size: few
cdr3_aa: CSASNPGLRSGELFF
cdr3_nt: TGCAGTGCTTCCAACCCGGGACTCCGTTCCGGGGAGCTGTTTTTT

v_call: TRBV28
j_call: TRBJ1-2
d_call: NA
clone_size: many
cdr3_aa: CASRPQSTNYGYTF
cdr3_nt: TGTGCCAGCAGGCCTCAGAGTACTAACTATGGCTACACCTTC

v_call: TRBV11-3
j_call: TRBJ2-1
d_call: NA
clone_size: NA
cdr3_aa: CASSPESQGYNEQFF
cdr3_nt: TGTGCCAGCAGCCCAGAGTCTCAGGGGTACAATGAGCAGTTCTTC

v_call: TRBV4-3
j_call: TRBJ2-2
d_call: TRBD1
clone_size: many
cdr3_aa: CASSQDRRGPIQSTGELFF
cdr3_nt: TGCGCCAGCAGCCAAGATCGTAGGGGGCCGATCCAAAGCACCGGGGAGCTGTTTTTT

v_call: TRBV24-1
j_call: TRBJ2-7
d_call: NA
clone_size: many
cdr3_aa: CATSRGRTSYEQYF
cdr3_nt: TGTGCCACCAGTCGCGGCAGGACCTCCTACGAGCAGTACTTC

v_call: TRBV7-8
j_call: TRBJ1-2
d_call: NA
clone_size: many
cdr3_aa: CASSLDSGGDYGYTF
cdr3_nt: TGTGCCAGCAGCTTAGATTCAGGAGGGGACTATGGCTACACCTTC

v_call: TRBV9
j_call: TRBJ1-2
d_call: NA
clone_size: NA
cdr3_aa: CASSVEAVGYGYTF
cdr3_nt: TGTGCCAGCAGCGTAGAGGCGGTCGGCTATGGCTACACCTTC

v_call: TRBV4-1
j_call: TRBJ2-7
d_call: NA
clone_size: many
cdr3_aa: CASRGLNYEQYF
cdr3_nt: TGCGCCAGCAGGGGGCTTAACTACGAGCAGTACTTC

v_call: TRBV7-6
j_call: TRBJ2-1
d_call: NA
clone_size: many
cdr3_aa: CASSGNLGNEQFF
cdr3_nt: TGTGCCAGCAGCGGTAATTTGGGCAATGAGCAGTTCTTC

v_call: TRBV28
j_call: TRBJ1-1
d_call: NA
clone_size: many
cdr3_aa: CASSVGGRGPTEAFF
cdr3_nt: TGTGCCAGCTCCGTGGGTGGCAGGGGTCCCACTGAAGCTTTCTTT

v_call: TRBV10-3
j_call: TRBJ1-1
d_call: NA
clone_size: NA
cdr3_aa: CAISASGARGSEAFF
cdr3_nt: TGTGCCATCAGCGCCTCAGGGGCCAGGGGCTCTGAAGCTTTCTTT

v_call: TRBV5-1
j_call: TRBJ2-7
d_call: TRBD2
clone_size: NA
cdr3_aa: CASSSPVERELVQYF
cdr3_nt: TGCGCCAGCAGCTCCCCCGTGGAGCGGGAGTTAGTGCAGTACTTC

v_call: TRBV15
j_call: TRBJ1-5
d_call: NA
clone_size: few
cdr3_aa: CATSNRDGKNQPQHF
cdr3_nt: TGTGCCACCAGCAACCGGGACGGCAAAAATCAGCCCCAGCATTTT

v_call: TRBV5-1
j_call: TRBJ1-2
d_call: NA
clone_size: many
cdr3_aa: CASSLEGAGSNYGYTF
cdr3_nt: TGCGCCAGCAGCTTGGAAGGGGCAGGGTCAAACTATGGCTACACCTTC

v_call: TRBV7-6
j_call: TRBJ1-5
d_call: NA
clone_size: NA
cdr3_aa: CTSSLVSGSNQPQHF
cdr3_nt: TGTACCAGCAGCTTAGTTTCGGGTAGCAATCAGCCCCAGCATTTT

v_call: TRBV20-1
j_call: TRBJ2-3
d_call: TRBD2
clone_size: few
cdr3_aa: CSAVLLAGGGTDTQYF
cdr3_nt: TGCAGTGCAGTTCTTCTAGCGGGAGGAGGCACAGATACGCAGTATTTT

v_call: TRBV29-1
j_call: TRBJ2-1
d_call: NA
clone_size: many
cdr3_aa: CSVDMGSLGLEQFF
cdr3_nt: TGCAGCGTTGATATGGGATCGCTGGGTTTGGAGCAGTTCTTC

v_call: TRBV12-3/TRBV12-4
j_call: TRBJ2-3
d_call: TRBD2
clone_size: many
cdr3_aa: CAPSGTSPTDTQYF
cdr3_nt: TGTGCCCCGTCTGGGACTAGCCCCACAGATACGCAGTATTTT

v_call: TRBV5-1
j_call: TRBJ1-5
d_call: NA
clone_size: NA
cdr3_aa: CASSLDAGKSQPQHF
cdr3_nt: TGCGCCAGCAGCTTGGATGCAGGGAAAAGTCAGCCCCAGCATTTT

v_call: TRBV24-1
j_call: TRBJ2-3
d_call: TRBD1
clone_size: many
cdr3_aa: CATSDPGQGATDTQYF
cdr3_nt: TGTGCCACCAGTGACCCGGGACAGGGGGCAACAGATACGCAGTATTTT

v_call: TRBV19
j_call: TRBJ2-2
d_call: NA
clone_size: NA
cdr3_aa: CASSIFAGRTNTGERFF
cdr3_nt: TGTGCCAGTAGTATCTTTGCAGGACGGACGAACACCGGGGAGCGGTTTTTT

v_call: TRBV7-9
j_call: TRBJ1-2
d_call: TRBD1
clone_size: many
cdr3_aa: CASSITGDYGYTF
cdr3_nt: TGTGCCAGCAGCATTACAGGGGACTATGGCTACACCTTC

v_call: TRBV20-1
j_call: TRBJ2-3
d_call: TRBD2
clone_size: many
cdr3_aa: CSARKRTSGWDTQYF
cdr3_nt: TGCAGTGCTAGAAAGAGGACTAGCGGTTGGGATACGCAGTATTTT

v_call: TRBV5-1
j_call: TRBJ1-2
d_call: NA
clone_size: NA
cdr3_aa: CASSWDRDTNYGYTF
cdr3_nt: TGCGCCAGCAGCTGGGACCGGGACACCAACTATGGCTACACCTTC

v_call: TRBV5-6
j_call: TRBJ2-1
d_call: NA
clone_size: many
cdr3_aa: CASSLGGFSYNEQFF
cdr3_nt: TGCGCCAGCAGCTTGGGCGGGTTTAGCTACAATGAGCAGTTCTTC

v_call: TRBV6-5
j_call: TRBJ2-1
d_call: TRBD2
clone_size: many
cdr3_aa: CASSFSGRVNEQFF
cdr3_nt: TGTGCCAGCAGTTTTAGCGGGAGGGTGAATGAGCAGTTCTTC

v_call: TRBV27
j_call: TRBJ1-1
d_call: NA
clone_size: many
cdr3_aa: CASFGERSTEAFF
cdr3_nt: TGTGCCAGCTTTGGGGAGAGGAGCACTGAAGCTTTCTTT

v_call: TRBV27
j_call: TRBJ1-5
d_call: NA
clone_size: many
cdr3_aa: CASAPRGGSNQPQHF
cdr3_nt: TGTGCCAGTGCCCCCAGGGGAGGTAGCAATCAGCCCCAGCATTTT

v_call: TRBV20-1
j_call: TRBJ2-2
d_call: TRBD2
clone_size: NA
cdr3_aa: CSASLAGVGHGELFF
cdr3_nt: TGCAGTGCTTCACTAGCGGGAGTCGGGCACGGCGAGCTGTTTTTT

v_call: TRBV21-1
j_call: TRBJ2-7
d_call: NA
clone_size: many
cdr3_aa: CASSKAGVGQKGYEQYF
cdr3_nt: TGTGCCAGCAGCAAAGCGGGAGTTGGACAGAAAGGCTACGAGCAGTACTTC

v_call: TRBV30
j_call: TRBJ2-5
d_call: TRBD1
clone_size: NA
cdr3_aa: CASAGQGRETQYF
cdr3_nt: TGTGCGTCCGCCGGACAGGGACGGGAGACCCAGTACTTC

v_call: TRBV27
j_call: TRBJ2-2
d_call: TRBD1
clone_size: many
cdr3_aa: CASSRDRGSRELFF
cdr3_nt: TGTGCCAGCAGTCGGGACAGGGGTTCAAGGGAGCTGTTTTTT

v_call: TRBV5-1
j_call: TRBJ2-7
d_call: NA
clone_size: many
cdr3_aa: CASSLDGAYEQYF
cdr3_nt: TGCGCCAGCAGCTTGGACGGGGCCTACGAGCAGTACTTC

v_call: TRBV24-1
j_call: TRBJ1-1
d_call: NA
clone_size: many
cdr3_aa: CATSDPGFTEAFF
cdr3_nt: TGTGCCACCAGTGATCCAGGGTTCACTGAAGCTTTCTTT

v_call: TRBV12-3/TRBV12-4
j_call: TRBJ2-5
d_call: NA
clone_size: many
cdr3_aa: CASSLRRRGETQYF
cdr3_nt: TGTGCCAGCAGTTTACGAAGGCGCGGGGAGACCCAGTACTTC